These 29 T cell receptor beta chains were all obtained from the same sample, sequenced in a study of OX40 agonist ivuxolimab in advanced cancers. The data were produced by immunoSEQ multiplex PCR, yet TCRdb's version contains in-frame clones alone and is incomplete. The sample carries approximately 90,000 clones, more than 70% recorded once. The sequenced sample was CD4+ or CD8+ T cells sorted from blood, obtained in a trial of the OX40 agonist ivuxolimab. All receptors derive from an adult with an advanced solid tumor such as melanoma, head and neck, liver or kidney cancer.

The V gene is TRBV1, the J gene TRBJ1-4; the D segment call TRBD1 is taken from the table without a DNA check. TRBV1 is noted as a pseudogene. The CDR3 extends over 12 amino acids. CDR3 nucleotides: TGCACCAGCAGCCATTTGATCAGAAAACTGTTTTTT. Residues: CTSSHLIRKLFF.

The chain recombines TRBV30 with TRBJ2-5; tentative D call: TRBD2 (6 bases). Trimming cost V 2 bases and J 0 bases, with 13 bases left between them. This CDR3 has 15 residues. Germline CDR1 GTSNPN, CDR2 SVGIG (reference sequence). The CDR3 DNA reads TGTGCCTGGAGTTCGGGCGGGAACTACCAAGAGACCCAGTACTTC. Encoded protein: CAWSSGGNYQETQYF.

The chain links TRBV18 to TRBJ1-2, with 7 bases matching TRBD1. CDR3 size: 16 residues. J gave up 1 base and V 2 bases, and 7 bases lay outside the gene matches. CDR1 KGHSH and CDR2 LQKENI come from the germline V gene. CDR3 in DNA: TGTGCCAGCTCACCAGTCGACAGGGCTGGTAACTATGGCTACACCTTC. Its protein product is CASSPVDRAGNYGYTF.

This sequence joins TRBV5-1 and TRBJ1-3, with a tentative D call TRBD1 (6 bases). The CDR3 length is 13 residues. Germline lookup yields CDR1 SGHRS and CDR2 YFSETQ. Between the trimmed V and J ends, which lost 3 bases and 4 bases, there was a span of 8 bases. The CDR3 sequence: CASSSGAGNTIYF. CDR3 in DNA: TGCGCCAGCAGCTCGGGGGCCGGAAACACCATATATTTT.

The chain carries TRBV5-1 and TRBJ1-2, with D possibly being TRBD1 (6 bases). Trimming took 1 base from V and 0 from J, leaving 13 bases between them. Germline loops: CDR1 SGHRS, CDR2 YFSETQ. The length of the CDR3 is 16 residues. CDR3 bases: TGCGCCAGCAGCTTGTTCAGGGGATCTACTAACTATGGCTACACCTTC. Encoded protein: CASSLFRGSTNYGYTF.

The chain is built from TRBV9 and TRBJ1-6, with D perhaps matching TRBD1 (5 bases). V shed 3 bases and J shed 3 bases, with 10 bases lying between them. The CDR3 totals 15 residues. CDR1 and CDR2 from the germline V gene are SGDLS and YYNGEE. The CDR3 bases are TGTGCCAGCAGCGCACGGGACGGCTATAATTCACCCCTCCACTTT. It codes for CASSARDGYNSPLHF.

This chain uses TRBV14 with TRBJ2-5, with D perhaps matching TRBD1 (5 bases). V dropped 1 base and J dropped 11 bases, with 11 bases sitting between them. Germline V gives CDR1 SGHDN, CDR2 FVKESK. CDR3 size: 12 residues. In nucleotides, the CDR3 is TGTGCCAGCAGCCAAGGGGGCCCACGACAGTACTTC. Translating gives CASSQGGPRQYF.

The chain is built from TRBV29-1 and TRBJ1-1; D is unclear. Germline CDR1 SQVTM, CDR2 ANQGSEA. The CDR3 contains 14 residues. Trimming left V 7 bases short and J 4 bases short, with 19 bases between. The chain's CDR3 is CSAGSKALGTEAFF. The DNA of the CDR3 is TGCAGCGCAGGTTCGAAGGCTCTTGGCACTGAAGCTTTCTTT.

The gene calls are TRBV19 and TRBJ1-2; D unclear. From germline, CDR1 is LNHDA and CDR2 SQIVND (reference sequence). The V end lost 1 base, the J end lost 4 bases, and 10 bases lay between the germline ends. This CDR3 contains 14 residues. Here the CDR3 DNA reads TGTGCCAGTAGTATAGCGCTCGGAATCTATGGCTACACCTTC. Encoded protein: CASSIALGIYGYTF.

The J gene is TRBJ2-6, the V gene TRBV5-1, with no clear D. V lost 4 bases to trimming and J lost 1 base, with 9 bases between them. Per the germline V gene, CDR1 is SGHRS and CDR2 is YFSETQ. CDR3 length equals 15 residues. CDR3 sequence reads: CASSPQRSGANVLTF. The CDR3 region has the DNA TGCGCCAGCAGCCCTCAGAGGTCTGGGGCCAACGTCCTGACTTTC.

In nucleotides, the CDR3 is TGTGCCACCAGCAGAGGCCGGGACACCTATGGCTACACCTTC. It specifies CATSRGRDTYGYTF. The V gene is TRBV15, the J gene TRBJ1-2; possibly TRBD1 for D (6 bases). The germline gives CDR1 LNHNV, CDR2 YYDKDF (reference sequence). The V and J ends lost 1 base and 4 bases respectively, with 10 bases between them. This CDR3 has 14 residues.

The rearrangement uses TRBV6-6 and TRBJ1-3, with D possibly being TRBD1 (5 bases). Germline V lookup: CDR1 MNHNY, CDR2 SVGAGI (reference sequence). The CDR3 extends over 13 amino acids. Between the trimmed V and J ends, which lost 6 bases and 1 base, there was a span of 7 bases. The CDR3 spells CASREGSGNTIYF. The CDR3 region has the DNA TGTGCCAGCAGAGAGGGGTCTGGAAACACCATATATTTT.

V is TRBV5-8 and J is TRBJ1-4; possibly TRBD1 for D (6 bases). Trimming cost V 3 bases and J 0 bases, with 12 bases left between them. Germline lookup yields CDR1 SGHTS and CDR2 YDEGEE. The length of the CDR3 is 16 residues. CDR3 bases: TGTGCCAGCAGCTCAGGAGCAGGGGCAACTAATGAAAAACTGTTTTTT. It yields the protein CASSSGAGATNEKLFF.

The chain recombines TRBV6-5 with TRBJ2-7; D unresolved. CDR1 is MNHEY and CDR2 is SVGAGI in the germline V gene. This CDR3 has 11 amino acids. Trimming removed 0 bases from V and 7 bases from J, with 4 bases in between. The CDR3 here is CASSYSREQYF. CDR3 bases: TGTGCCAGCAGTTACTCGCGGGAGCAGTACTTC.

The sample holds one count of this clone. V usage is TRBV10-3 and J usage is TRBJ1-4; tentative D call: TRBD1 (5 bases). This CDR3 has 13 residues. Germline CDR1 ENHRY, CDR2 SYGVKD. CDR3 protein: CATQGGDGEKLFF. CDR3 coding DNA: TGTGCGACCCAGGGAGGGGATGGGGAAAAACTGTTTTTT.

The genes are TRBV5-1 and TRBJ1-1, with 7 positions matching TRBD1. V dropped 0 bases and J dropped 0; count of bases not matched to a gene: 5. This CDR3 comprises 16 residues. The germline V gene encodes CDR1 SGHRS and CDR2 YFSETQ. The CDR3 sequence: CASSLEGAGVNTEAFF. The CDR3 DNA is TGCGCCAGCAGCTTGGAGGGGGCGGGGGTGAACACTGAAGCTTTCTTT.

V usage is TRBV5-6 and J usage is TRBJ1-5, with D tentatively TRBD1 (6 bases). Germline V gives CDR1 SGHDT, CDR2 YYEEEE. V was trimmed by 2 bases and J by 0 bases, leaving 9 bases between them. The CDR3 consists of 15 residues. The CDR3 region is CASSFRGFSNQPQHF. Here the CDR3 DNA reads TGTGCCAGCAGCTTCAGGGGTTTTAGCAATCAGCCCCAGCATTTT.

The rearrangement links TRBV12-5 to TRBJ1-2; the match to TRBD1 covers 9 bases. The CDR3 length is 15 residues. With V trimmed by 1 base and J by 8 bases, 8 bases remained unmatched. Per germline, CDR1 LGHNT and CDR2 FRNRAP. CDR3 in amino acids: CASGLGRDRVRGYTF. CDR3 DNA sequence: TGTGCTAGTGGTTTGGGCCGGGACAGGGTTCGAGGCTACACCTTC.

The gene calls are TRBV6-6 and TRBJ2-5; TRBD1 aligns across 8 bases. CDR3 length equals 13 residues. CDR1 is MNHNY and CDR2 is SVGAGI in the germline V gene (reference sequence). The V gene end was trimmed by 6 bases and the J gene end by 7 bases; junction bases not matched to a gene: 7. The CDR3 sequence is CASRGQGAWTQYF. CDR3 coding DNA: TGTGCCAGCAGAGGTCAGGGGGCTTGGACCCAGTACTTC.

The chain is built from TRBV11-3 and TRBJ2-2; a weak D match, TRBD1 (6 bases). With 7 bases removed from V and 6 bases from J, the gap between germline ends came to 9 bases. This CDR3 contains 12 residues. Germline lookup yields CDR1 SGHNT and CDR2 YENEEA. The CDR3: CASTWGPGELFF. The CDR3 nucleotides are TGTGCCAGCACTTGGGGGCCCGGGGAGCTGTTTTTT.

The rearrangement uses TRBV5-1 and TRBJ1-3; D gene uncertain. V lost 1 base, J lost 2 bases, and 10 bases lay in between. Germline V gives CDR1 SGHRS, CDR2 YFSETQ. This CDR3 is built from 15 residues. CDR3 amino acids: CASSLTGITGNTIYF. CDR3 sequence (DNA): TGCGCCAGCAGCTTGACGGGGATTACTGGAAACACCATATATTTT.

For the CDR3, the DNA is TGTGCCAGTAGTATTTCGAGAGGGAAGAACACTGAAGCTTTCTTT. Protein product: CASSISRGKNTEAFF. The rearrangement joins TRBV19 to TRBJ1-1; D unresolved. Germline assignment: CDR1 LNHDA and CDR2 SQIVND (reference sequence). Trimming took 3 bases from V and 1 from J, leaving 12 bases between them. The CDR3 sequence is 15 residues long.

This clone was seen just once. The J gene is TRBJ2-4, the V gene TRBV4-2; TRBD1 or TRBD2 may be the D gene (6 bases each). V was pared by 8 bases and J by 1 base, with 18 bases between. This CDR3 has 16 residues. CDR1 is LGHNA and CDR2 is YNFKEQ in the germline V gene. For the CDR3, the DNA is TGTGCCAGCTCCTCTGGGGGGCTTGAGGCCAAAAACATTCAGTACTTC. Its protein product is CASSSGGLEAKNIQYF.

This chain connects TRBV7-3 to TRBJ2-1, with TRBD2 as a possible D gene (7 bases). The V gene lost 5 bases and the J gene lost 7 bases, with 21 bases spanning the gap. Germline assignment: CDR1 SGHTA and CDR2 FQGTGA. This CDR3 is 16 amino acids long. CDR3 region: CASSRKGEGGLNEQFF. CDR3 coding DNA: TGTGCCAGCAGCCGTAAAGGCGAGGGGGGGCTGAATGAGCAGTTCTTC.

This clone has a single count. The V call is TRBV5-5, the J call TRBJ2-3; tentatively, D is TRBD1 or TRBD2 (6 bases each). The length of the CDR3 is 15 residues. Germline assignment: CDR1 SGHKS and CDR2 YYEKEE (reference sequence). V dropped 4 bases and J dropped 3 bases, with 15 bases sitting between them. DNA of the CDR3: TGTGCCAGCAGCATGGAGGGGGGAAGGACAGATACGCAGTATTTT. Its protein product is CASSMEGGRTDTQYF.

The gene calls are TRBV30 and TRBJ1-6; D remains ambiguous. Germline values: CDR1 GTSNPN, CDR2 SVGIG (reference sequence). V dropped 5 bases and J dropped 14 bases, with 16 bases sitting between them. This CDR3 is 12 amino acids long. This CDR3 is CAWGGRARSLHF. The CDR3 nucleotides are TGTGCCTGGGGCGGGCGGGCAAGATCCCTCCACTTT.

This chain links TRBV5-4 with TRBJ2-2; D is perhaps TRBD2 (5 bases). The CDR3 runs 15 residues. In germline, CDR1 is SGHNT, CDR2 YYREEE (reference sequence). Trimming left V 1 base short and J 7 bases short, with 14 bases between. For the CDR3, the DNA is TGTGCCAGCAGCTTGTATTCTAGCAGAAGCGGGGAGCTGTTTTTT. This encodes CASSLYSSRSGELFF.

Comment on this clone: Other DNA sequences in this specimen translate into the identical CDR3. V gene TRBV6-1 combines with J gene TRBJ1-2, with D possibly being TRBD1 (5 bases). V lost 0 bases and J lost 3, with 5 bases in between. Germline V lookup: CDR1 MNHNS, CDR2 SASEGT. The CDR3 extends over 13 amino acids. In DNA, the CDR3 is TGTGCCAGCAGTGAAGCGGGACACTATGGCTACACCTTC. It codes for CASSEAGHYGYTF.

The V call is TRBV5-1, the J call TRBJ1-2, with unresolved D. Between the trimmed V and J ends, which lost 0 bases and 8 bases, there was a span of 17 bases. Germline V lookup: CDR1 SGHRS, CDR2 YFSETQ. There are 15 residues in the CDR3. The CDR3 sequence is CASSLAADFTRGYTF. CDR3 DNA sequence: TGCGCCAGCAGCTTGGCCGCTGACTTCACGAGGGGCTACACCTTC.